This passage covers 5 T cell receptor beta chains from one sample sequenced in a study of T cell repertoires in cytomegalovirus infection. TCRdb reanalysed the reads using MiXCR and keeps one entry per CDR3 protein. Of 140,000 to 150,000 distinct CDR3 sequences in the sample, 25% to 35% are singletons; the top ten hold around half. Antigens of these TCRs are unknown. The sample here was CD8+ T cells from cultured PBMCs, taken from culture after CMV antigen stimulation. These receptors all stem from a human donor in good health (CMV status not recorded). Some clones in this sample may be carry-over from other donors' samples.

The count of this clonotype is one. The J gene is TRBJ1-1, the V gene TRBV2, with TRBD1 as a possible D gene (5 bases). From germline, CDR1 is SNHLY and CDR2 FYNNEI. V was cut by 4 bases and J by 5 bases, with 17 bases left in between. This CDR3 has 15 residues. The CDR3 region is CASSVTVTGRTEAFF. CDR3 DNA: TGTGCCAGCAGTGTAACAGTTACAGGCAGAACTGAAGCTTTCTTT.

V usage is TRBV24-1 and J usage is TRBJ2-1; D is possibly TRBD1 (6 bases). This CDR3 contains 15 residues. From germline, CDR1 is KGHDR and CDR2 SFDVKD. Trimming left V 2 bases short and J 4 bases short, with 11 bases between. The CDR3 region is CATSDWGRGYNEQFF. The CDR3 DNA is TGTGCCACCAGTGATTGGGGCAGGGGTTACAATGAGCAGTTCTTC.

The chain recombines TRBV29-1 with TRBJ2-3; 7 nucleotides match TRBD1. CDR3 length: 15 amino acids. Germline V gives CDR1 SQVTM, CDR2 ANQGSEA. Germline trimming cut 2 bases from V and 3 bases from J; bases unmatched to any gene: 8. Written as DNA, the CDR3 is TGCAGCGTTGAATTAGAGGGGGCCGTAACAGATACGCAGTATTTT. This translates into CSVELEGAVTDTQYF.

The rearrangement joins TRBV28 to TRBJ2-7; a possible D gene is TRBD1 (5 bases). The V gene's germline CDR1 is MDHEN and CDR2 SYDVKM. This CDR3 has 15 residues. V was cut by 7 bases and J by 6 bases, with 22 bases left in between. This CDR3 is CASTDSRTFEGEQYF. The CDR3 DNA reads TGTGCCAGCACCGACTCGCGGACATTCGAAGGCGAGCAGTACTTC.

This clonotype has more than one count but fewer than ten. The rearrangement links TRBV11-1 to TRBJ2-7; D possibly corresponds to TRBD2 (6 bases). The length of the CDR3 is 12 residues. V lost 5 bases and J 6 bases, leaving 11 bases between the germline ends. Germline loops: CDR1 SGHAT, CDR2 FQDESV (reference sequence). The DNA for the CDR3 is TGTGCCAGCAGCCCGTCCGGGGGCGAGCAGTACTTC. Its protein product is CASSPSGGEQYF. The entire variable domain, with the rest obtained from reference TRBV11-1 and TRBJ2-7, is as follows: EAEVAQSPRYKITEKSQAVAFWCDPISGHATLYWYRQILGQGPELLVQFQDESVVDDSQLPKDRFSAERLKGVDSTLKIQPAELGDSAMYLCASSPSGGEQYFGPGTRLTVT.